The T cell receptor beta chain described here comes from a study of shared clonotypes between healthy human individuals. The data were produced by immunoSEQ multiplex PCR, yet TCRdb's version contains in-frame clones alone and is incomplete. The table includes roughly 2.1 million clones, roughly 91% detected once. CDR1 and CDR2 (germline): SGHVS, FQNEAQ. The length of the CDR3 is 16 residues. Trimming left V 1 base short and J 3 bases short, with 15 bases between. Naive CD8 cells lacked CD45RO, underwent positive selection for CCR7 and left out terminally differentiated effector memory CD45RA+ cells.

This TCR was sampled from a man between 18 and 35 years old in good health. Some clones in this sample may be carry-over from other donors' samples. V usage is TRBV7-8 and J usage is TRBJ2-5; a possible D gene is TRBD2 (7 bases). Sequenced input: naive CD8+ T cells from PBMCs. The CDR3 DNA follows: TGTGCCAGCAGCTTAGAGGGGGAGGGGCGGGAAGAGACCCAGTACTTC. Its translation is CASSLEGEGREETQYF.